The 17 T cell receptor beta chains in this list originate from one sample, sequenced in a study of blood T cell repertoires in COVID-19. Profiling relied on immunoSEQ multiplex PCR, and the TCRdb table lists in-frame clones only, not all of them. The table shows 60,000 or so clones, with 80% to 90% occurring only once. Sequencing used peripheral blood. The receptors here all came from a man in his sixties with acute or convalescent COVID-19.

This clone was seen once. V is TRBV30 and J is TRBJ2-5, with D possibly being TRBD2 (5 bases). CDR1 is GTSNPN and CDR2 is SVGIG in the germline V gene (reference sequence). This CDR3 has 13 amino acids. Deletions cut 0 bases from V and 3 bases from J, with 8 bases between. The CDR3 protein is CAWSVPGEETQYF. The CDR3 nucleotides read TGTGCCTGGAGTGTCCCCGGGGAAGAGACCCAGTACTTC.

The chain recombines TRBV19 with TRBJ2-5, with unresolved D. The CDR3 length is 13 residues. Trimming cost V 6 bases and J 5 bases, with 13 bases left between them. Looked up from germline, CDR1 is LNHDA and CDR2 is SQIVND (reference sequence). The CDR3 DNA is TGTGCCAGTAGCTGGAGTGCGGAGGAGACCCAGTACTTC. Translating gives CASSWSAEETQYF. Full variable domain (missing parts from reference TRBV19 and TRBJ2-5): DGGITQSPKYLFRKEGQNVTLSCEQNLNHDAMYWYRQDPGQGLRLIYYSQIVNDFQKGDIAEGYSVSREKKESFPLTVTSAQKNPTAFYLCASSWSAEETQYFGPGTRLLVL.

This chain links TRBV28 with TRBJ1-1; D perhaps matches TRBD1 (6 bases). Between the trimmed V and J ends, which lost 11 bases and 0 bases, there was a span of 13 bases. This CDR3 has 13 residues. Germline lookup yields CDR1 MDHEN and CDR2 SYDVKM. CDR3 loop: CAGGQSMNTEAFF. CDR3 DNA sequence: TGTGCCGGCGGACAGTCAATGAACACTGAAGCTTTCTTT.

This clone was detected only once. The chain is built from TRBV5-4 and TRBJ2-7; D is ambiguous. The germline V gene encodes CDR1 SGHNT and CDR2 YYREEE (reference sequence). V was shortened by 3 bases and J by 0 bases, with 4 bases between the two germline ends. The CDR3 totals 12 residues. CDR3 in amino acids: CASSSSSYEQYF. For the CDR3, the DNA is TGTGCCAGCAGCTCGAGCTCCTACGAGCAGTACTTC.

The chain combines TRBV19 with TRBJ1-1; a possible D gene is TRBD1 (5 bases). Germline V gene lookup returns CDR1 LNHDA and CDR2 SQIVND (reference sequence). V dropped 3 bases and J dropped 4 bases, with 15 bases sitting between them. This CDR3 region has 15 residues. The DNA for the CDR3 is TGTGCCAGTAGTATCGGAGGGGCGCGGAGCACTGAAGCTTTCTTT. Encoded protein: CASSIGGARSTEAFF.

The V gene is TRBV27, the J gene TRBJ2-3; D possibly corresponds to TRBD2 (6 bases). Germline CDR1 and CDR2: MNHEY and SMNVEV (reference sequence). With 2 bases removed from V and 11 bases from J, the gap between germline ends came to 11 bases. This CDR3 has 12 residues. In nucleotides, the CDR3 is TGTGCCAGCAGTTTACTGTGGAGGGGGCAGTATTTT. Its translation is CASSLLWRGQYF.

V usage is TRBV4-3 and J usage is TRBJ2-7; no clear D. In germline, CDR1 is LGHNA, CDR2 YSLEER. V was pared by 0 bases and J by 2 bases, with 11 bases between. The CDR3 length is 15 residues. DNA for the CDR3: TGCGCCAGCAGCCAAGATTTTAGAACAGCCTACGAGCAGTACTTC. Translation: CASSQDFRTAYEQYF.

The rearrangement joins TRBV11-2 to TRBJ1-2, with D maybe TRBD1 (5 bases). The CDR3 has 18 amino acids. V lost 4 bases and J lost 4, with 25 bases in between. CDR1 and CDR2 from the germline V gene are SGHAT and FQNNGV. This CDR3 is CASSSLRSIETDRYGYTF. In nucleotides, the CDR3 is TGTGCCAGCAGCTCCCTTAGGTCGATAGAGACAGACCGCTATGGCTACACCTTC.

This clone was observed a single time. Here the CDR3 DNA reads TGTGCCAGCAGCTTACTTGGACAGGGCCGGGGAAACACCATATATTTT. It yields the protein CASSLLGQGRGNTIYF. The J gene is TRBJ1-3, the V gene TRBV11-2, with 8 positions matching TRBD1. CDR1 SGHAT and CDR2 FQNNGV come from the germline V gene. The CDR3 runs 16 residues. V was clipped by 2 bases and J by 4 bases; unmatched bases: 7.

CDR3 loop: CASSQGSPSPGMGVNQPQHF. The CDR3 DNA reads TGTGCCAGCAGCCAAGGGAGCCCATCACCCGGAATGGGAGTCAATCAGCCCCAGCATTTT. The chain links TRBV3-1 (or the pseudogene TRBV3-2) to TRBJ1-5; D unclear. V gave up 1 base and J gave up 3 bases, with 25 bases separating them. Per the germline V gene, CDR1 is LGHDT and CDR2 is YNNKEL (reference sequence). CDR3 length: 20 amino acids.

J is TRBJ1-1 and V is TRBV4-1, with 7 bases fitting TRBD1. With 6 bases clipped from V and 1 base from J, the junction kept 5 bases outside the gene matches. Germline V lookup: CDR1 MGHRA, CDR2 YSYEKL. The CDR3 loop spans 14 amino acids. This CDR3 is CASRQGVANTEAFF. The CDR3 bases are TGCGCCAGCAGGCAGGGGGTGGCGAACACTGAAGCTTTCTTT.

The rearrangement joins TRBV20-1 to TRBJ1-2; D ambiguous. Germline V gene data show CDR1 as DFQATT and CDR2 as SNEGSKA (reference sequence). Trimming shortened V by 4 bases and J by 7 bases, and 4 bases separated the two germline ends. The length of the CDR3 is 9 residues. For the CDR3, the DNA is TGCAGTGCTATGGCTGGCTACACCTTC. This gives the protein CSAMAGYTF.

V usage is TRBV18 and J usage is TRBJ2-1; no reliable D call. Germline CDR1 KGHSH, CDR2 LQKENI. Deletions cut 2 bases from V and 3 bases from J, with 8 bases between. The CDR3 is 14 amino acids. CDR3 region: CASSPDFYYNEQFF. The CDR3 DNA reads TGTGCCAGCTCACCAGACTTCTACTACAATGAGCAGTTCTTC.

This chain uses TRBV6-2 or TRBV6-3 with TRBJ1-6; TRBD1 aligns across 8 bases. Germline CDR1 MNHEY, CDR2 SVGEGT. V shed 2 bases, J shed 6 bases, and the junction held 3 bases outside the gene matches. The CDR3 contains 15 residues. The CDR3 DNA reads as TGTGCCAGCAGTTACCCACAGGGGGGTAATTCACCCCTCCACTTT. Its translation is CASSYPQGGNSPLHF.

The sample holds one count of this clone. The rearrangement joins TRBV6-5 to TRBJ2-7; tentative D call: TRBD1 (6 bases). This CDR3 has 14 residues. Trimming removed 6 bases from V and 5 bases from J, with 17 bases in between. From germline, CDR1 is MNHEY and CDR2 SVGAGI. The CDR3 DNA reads TGTGCCAGCAGCCGGGACACAAGCGACCACGAGCAGTACTTC. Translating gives CASSRDTSDHEQYF.

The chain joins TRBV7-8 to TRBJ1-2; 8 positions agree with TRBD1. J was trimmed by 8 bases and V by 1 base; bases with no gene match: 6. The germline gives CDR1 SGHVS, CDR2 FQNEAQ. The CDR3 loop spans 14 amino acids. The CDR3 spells CASSLGVQGAGYTF. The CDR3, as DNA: TGTGCCAGCAGCTTAGGAGTCCAGGGGGCGGGCTACACCTTC.

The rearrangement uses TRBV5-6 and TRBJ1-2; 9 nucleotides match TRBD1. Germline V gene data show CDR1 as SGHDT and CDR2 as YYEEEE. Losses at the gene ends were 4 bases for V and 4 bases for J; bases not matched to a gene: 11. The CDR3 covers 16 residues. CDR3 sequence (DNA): TGTGCCAGCAGCGTCAAACAGGGGGCCCAGCTCTATGGCTACACCTTC. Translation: CASSVKQGAQLYGYTF.